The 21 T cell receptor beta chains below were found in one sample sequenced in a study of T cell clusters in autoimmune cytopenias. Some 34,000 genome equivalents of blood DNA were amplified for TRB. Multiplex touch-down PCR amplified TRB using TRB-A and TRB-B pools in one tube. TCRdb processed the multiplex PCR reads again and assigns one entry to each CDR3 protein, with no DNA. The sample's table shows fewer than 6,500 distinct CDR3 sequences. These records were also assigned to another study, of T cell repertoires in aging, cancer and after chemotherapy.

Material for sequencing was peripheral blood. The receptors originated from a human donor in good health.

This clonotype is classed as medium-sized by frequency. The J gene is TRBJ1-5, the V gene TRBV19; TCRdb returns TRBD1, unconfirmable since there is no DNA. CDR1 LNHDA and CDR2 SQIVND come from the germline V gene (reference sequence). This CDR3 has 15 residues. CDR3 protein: CASSIGTGTNQPQHF.

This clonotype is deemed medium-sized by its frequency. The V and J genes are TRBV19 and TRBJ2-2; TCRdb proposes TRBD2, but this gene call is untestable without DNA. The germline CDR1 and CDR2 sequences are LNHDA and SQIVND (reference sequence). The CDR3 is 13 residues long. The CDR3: CASSISSGGELFF.

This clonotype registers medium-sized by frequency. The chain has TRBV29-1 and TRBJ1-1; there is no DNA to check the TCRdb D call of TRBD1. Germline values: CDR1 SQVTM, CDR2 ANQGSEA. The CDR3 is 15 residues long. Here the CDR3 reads CSVEDTGQGGTEAFF.

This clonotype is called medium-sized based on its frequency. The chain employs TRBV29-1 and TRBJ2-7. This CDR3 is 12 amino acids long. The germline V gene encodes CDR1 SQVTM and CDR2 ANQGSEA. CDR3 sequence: CSVTFGAYEQYF.

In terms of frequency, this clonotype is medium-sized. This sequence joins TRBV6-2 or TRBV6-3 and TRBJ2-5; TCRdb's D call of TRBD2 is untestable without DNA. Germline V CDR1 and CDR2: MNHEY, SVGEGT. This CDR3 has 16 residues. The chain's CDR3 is CASTLGGETGSETQYF.

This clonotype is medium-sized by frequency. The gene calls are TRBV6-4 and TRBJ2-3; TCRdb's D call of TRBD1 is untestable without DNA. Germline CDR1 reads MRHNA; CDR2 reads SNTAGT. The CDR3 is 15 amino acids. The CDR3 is CASSDSGGASDTQYF.

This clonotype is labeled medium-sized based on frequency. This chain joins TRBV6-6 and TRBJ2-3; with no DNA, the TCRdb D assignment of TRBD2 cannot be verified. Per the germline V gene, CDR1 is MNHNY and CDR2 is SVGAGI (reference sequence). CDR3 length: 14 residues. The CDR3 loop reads CASSYREFRDTQYF.

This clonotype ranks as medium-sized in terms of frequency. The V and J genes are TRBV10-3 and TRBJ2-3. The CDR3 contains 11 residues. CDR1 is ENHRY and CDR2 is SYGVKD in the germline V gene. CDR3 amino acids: CAISETDTQYF.

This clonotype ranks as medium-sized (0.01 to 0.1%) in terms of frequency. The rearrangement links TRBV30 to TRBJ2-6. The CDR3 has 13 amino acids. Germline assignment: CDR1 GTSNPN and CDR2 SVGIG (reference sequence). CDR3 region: CAWRPNGANVLTF.

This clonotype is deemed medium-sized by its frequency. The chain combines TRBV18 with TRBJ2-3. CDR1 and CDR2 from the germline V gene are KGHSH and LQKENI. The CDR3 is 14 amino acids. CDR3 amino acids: CASSPNSGTDTQYF.

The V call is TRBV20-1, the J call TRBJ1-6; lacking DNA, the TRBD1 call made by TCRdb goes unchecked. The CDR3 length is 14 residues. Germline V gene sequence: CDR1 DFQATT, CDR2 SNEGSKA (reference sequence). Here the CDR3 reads CSALSGSRNSPLHF.

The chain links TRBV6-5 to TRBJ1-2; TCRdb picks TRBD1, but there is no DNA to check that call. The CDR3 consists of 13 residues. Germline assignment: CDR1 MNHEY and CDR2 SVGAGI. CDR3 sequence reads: CASSQDRVGGYTF.

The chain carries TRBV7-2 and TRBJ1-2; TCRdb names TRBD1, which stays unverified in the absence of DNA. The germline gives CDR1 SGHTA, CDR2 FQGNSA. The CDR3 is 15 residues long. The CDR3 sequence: CASSLVATEGYGYTF.

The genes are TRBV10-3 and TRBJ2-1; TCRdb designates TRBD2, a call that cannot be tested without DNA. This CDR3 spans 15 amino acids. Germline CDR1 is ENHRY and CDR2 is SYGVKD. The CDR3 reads CAISESRLGYNEQFF.

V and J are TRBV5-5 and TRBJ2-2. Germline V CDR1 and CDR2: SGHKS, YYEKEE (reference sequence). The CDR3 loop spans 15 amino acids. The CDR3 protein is CASSYQSRNTGELFF.

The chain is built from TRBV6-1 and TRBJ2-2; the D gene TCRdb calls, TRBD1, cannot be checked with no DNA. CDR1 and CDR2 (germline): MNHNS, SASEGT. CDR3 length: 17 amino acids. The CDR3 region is CASSQTGRGQYTGELFF.

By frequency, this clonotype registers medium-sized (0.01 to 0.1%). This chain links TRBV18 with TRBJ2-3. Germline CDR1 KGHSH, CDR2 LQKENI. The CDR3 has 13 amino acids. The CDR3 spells CASSPPLTDTQYF. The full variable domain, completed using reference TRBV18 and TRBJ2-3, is NAGVMQNPRHLVRRRGQEARLRCSPMKGHSHVYWYRQLPEEGLKFMVYLQKENIIDESGMPKERFSAEFPKEGPSILRIQQVVRGDSAAYFCASSPPLTDTQYFGPGTRLTVL.

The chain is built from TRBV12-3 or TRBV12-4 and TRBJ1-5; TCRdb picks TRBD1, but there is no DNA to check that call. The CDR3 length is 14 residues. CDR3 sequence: CASSFWDHNQPQHF.

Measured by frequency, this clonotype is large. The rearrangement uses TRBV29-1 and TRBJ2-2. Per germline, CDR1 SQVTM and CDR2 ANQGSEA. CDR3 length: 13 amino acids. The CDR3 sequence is CSVDRQNTGELFF.

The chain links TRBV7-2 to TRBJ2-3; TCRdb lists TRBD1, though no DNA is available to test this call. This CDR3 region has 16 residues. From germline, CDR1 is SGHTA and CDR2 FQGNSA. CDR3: CASSLVSGASTDTQYF.

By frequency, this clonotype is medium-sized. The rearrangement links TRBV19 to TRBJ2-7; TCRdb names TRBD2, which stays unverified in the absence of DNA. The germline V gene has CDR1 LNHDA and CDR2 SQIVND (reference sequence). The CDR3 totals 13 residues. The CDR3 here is CASSLAPPYEQYF.